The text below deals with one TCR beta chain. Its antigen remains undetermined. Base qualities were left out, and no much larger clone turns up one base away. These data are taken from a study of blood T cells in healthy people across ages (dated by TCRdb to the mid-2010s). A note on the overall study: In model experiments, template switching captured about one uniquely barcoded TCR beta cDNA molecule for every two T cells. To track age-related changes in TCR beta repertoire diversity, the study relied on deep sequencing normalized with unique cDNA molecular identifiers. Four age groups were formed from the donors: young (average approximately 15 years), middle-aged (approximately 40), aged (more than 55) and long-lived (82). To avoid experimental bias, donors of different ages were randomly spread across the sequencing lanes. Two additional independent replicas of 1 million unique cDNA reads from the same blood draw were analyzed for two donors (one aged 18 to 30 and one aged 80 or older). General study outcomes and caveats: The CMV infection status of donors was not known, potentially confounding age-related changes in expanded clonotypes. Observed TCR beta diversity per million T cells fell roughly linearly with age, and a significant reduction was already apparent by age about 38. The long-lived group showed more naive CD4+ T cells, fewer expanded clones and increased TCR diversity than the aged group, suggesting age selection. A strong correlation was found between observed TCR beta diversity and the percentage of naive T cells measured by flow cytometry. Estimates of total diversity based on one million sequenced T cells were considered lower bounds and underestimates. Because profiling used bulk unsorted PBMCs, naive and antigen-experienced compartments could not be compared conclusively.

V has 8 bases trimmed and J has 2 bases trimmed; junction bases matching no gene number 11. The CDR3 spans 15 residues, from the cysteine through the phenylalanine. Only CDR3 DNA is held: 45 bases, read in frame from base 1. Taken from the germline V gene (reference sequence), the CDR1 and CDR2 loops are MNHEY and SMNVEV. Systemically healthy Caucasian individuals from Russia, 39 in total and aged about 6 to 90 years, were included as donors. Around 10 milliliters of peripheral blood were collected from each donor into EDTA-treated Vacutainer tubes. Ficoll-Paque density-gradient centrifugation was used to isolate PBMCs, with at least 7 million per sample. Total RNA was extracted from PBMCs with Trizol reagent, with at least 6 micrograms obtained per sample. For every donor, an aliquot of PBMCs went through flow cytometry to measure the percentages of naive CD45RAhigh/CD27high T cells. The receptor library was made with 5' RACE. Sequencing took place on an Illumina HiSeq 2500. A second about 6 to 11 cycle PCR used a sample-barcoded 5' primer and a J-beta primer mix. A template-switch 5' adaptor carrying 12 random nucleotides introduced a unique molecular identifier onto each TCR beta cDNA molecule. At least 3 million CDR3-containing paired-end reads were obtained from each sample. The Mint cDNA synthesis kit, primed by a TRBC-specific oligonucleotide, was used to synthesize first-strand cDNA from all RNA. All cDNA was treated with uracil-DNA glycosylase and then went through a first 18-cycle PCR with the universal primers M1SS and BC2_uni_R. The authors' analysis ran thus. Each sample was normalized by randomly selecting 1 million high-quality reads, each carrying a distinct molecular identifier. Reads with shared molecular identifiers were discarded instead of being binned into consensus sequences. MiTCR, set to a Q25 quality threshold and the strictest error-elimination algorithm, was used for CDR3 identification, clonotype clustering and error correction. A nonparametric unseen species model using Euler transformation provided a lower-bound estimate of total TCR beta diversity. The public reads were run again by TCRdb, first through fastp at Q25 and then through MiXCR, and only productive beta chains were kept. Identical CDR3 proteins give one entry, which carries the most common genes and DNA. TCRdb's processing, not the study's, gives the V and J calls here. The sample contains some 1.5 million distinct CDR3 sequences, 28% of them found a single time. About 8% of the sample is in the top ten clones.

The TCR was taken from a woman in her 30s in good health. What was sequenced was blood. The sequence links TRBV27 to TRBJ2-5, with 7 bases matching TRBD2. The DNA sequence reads TGTGCCAGCGGAAAGAGAAGCGGGATACAAGAGACCCAGTACTTC. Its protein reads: CASGKRSGIQETQYF.